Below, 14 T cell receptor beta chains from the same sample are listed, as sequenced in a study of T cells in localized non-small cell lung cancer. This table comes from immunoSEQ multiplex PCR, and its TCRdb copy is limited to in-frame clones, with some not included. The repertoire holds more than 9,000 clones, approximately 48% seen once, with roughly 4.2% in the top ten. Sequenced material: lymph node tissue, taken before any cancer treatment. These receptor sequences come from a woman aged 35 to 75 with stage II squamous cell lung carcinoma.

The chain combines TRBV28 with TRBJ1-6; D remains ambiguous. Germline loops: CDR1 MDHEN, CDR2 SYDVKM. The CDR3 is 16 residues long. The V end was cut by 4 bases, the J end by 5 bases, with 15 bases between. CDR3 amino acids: CASSSPRGANNSPLHF. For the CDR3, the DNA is TGTGCCAGCAGTTCGCCCCGGGGTGCGAATAATTCACCCCTCCACTTT.

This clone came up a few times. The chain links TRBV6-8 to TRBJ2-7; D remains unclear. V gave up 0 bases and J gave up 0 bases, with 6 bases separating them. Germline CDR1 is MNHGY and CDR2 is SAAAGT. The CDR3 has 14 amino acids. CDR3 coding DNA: TGTGCCAGCAGTTACTCTTACAGCTCCTACGAGCAGTACTTC. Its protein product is CASSYSYSSYEQYF.

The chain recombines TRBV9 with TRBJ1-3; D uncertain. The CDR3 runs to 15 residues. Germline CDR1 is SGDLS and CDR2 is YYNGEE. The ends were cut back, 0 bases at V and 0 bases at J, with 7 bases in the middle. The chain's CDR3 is CASSVGPSSGNTIYF. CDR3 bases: TGTGCCAGCAGCGTAGGTCCAAGCTCTGGAAACACCATATATTTT.

The chain's CDR3 is CAYQRDTYYNEQFF. CDR3 nucleotide sequence: TGTGCCTACCAGCGGGACACTTACTACAATGAGCAGTTCTTC. The genes are TRBV30 and TRBJ2-1; tentative D call: TRBD2 (7 bases). This CDR3 has 14 amino acids. In germline, CDR1 is GTSNPN, CDR2 SVGIG (reference sequence). Trimming left V 7 bases short and J 3 bases short, with 16 bases between.

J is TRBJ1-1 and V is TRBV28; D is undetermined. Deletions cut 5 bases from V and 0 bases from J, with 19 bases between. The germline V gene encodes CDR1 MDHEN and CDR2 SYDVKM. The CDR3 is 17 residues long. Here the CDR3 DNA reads TGTGCCAGCAGTCCGGTGGGAGGACGTAGGGTGAACACTGAAGCTTTCTTT. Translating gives CASSPVGGRRVNTEAFF.

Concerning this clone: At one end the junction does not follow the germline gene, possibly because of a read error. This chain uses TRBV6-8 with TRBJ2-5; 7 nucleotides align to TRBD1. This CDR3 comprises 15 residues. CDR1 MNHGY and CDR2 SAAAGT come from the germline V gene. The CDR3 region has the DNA TGTACCAGCAGTGATCGGGGACAGCCCCGAGAGACCCAGTACTTC. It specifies CTSSDRGQPRETQYF.

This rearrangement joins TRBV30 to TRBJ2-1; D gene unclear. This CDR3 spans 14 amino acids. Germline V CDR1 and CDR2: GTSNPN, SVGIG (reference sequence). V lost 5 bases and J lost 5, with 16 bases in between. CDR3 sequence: CAWGSAIPDNEQFF. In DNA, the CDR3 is TGTGCCTGGGGGTCTGCCATTCCAGACAATGAGCAGTTCTTC.

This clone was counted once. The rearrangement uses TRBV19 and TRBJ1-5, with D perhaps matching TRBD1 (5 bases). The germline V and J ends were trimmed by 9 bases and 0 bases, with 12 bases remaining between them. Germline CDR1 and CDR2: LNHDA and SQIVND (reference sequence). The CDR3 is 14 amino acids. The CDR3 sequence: CASLQGYSNQPQHF. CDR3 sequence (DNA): TGTGCCAGCCTCCAGGGTTATAGCAATCAGCCCCAGCATTTT.

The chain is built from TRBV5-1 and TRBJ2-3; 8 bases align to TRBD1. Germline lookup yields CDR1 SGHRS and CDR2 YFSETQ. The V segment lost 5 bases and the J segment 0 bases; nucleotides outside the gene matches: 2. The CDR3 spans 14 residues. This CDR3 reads CASRRTGSTDTQYF. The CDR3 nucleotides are TGCGCCAGCAGGAGGACAGGGAGCACAGATACGCAGTATTTT.

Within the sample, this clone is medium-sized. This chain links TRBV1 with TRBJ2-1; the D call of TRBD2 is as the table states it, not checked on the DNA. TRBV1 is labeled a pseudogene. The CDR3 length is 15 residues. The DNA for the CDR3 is TGCGCCAGCACCCCCCCCGGGACTACCCCCAATGAGCAGTTCTTC. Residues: CASTPPGTTPNEQFF.

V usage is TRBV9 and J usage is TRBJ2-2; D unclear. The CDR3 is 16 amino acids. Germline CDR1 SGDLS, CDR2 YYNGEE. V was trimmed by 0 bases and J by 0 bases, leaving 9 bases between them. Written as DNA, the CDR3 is TGTGCCAGCAGCGTAGGAATTCCTGCGAACACCGGGGAGCTGTTTTTT. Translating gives CASSVGIPANTGELFF.

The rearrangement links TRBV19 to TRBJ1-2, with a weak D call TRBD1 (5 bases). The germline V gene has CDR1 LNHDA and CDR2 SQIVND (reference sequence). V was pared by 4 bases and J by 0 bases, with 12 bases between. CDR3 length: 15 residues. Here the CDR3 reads CASSRQGKANYGYTF. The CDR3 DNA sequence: TGTGCCAGTAGTAGGCAGGGAAAAGCTAACTATGGCTACACCTTC.

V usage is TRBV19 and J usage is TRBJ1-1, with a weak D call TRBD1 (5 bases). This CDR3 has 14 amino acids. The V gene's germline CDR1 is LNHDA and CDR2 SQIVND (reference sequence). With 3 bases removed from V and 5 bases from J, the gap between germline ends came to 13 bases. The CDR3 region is CASSIGHPGTEAFF. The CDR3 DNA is TGTGCCAGTAGTATTGGACATCCGGGGACTGAAGCTTTCTTT.

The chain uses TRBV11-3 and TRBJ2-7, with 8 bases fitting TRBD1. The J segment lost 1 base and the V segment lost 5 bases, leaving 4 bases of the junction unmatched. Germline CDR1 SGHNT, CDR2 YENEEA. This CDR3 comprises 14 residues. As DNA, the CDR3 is TGTGCCAGCAGCCGGGACAGGAGGTCCTACGAGCAGTACTTC. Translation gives CASSRDRRSYEQYF.